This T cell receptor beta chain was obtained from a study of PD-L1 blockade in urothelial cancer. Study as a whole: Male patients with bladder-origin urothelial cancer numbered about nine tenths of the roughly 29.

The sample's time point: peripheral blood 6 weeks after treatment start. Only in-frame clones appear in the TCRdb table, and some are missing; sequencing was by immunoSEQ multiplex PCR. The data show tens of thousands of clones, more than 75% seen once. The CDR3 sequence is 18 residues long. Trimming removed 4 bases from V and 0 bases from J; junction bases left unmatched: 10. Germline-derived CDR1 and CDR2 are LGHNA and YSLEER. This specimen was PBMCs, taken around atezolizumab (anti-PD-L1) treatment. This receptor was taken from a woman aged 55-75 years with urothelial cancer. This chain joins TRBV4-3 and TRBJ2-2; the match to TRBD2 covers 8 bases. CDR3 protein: CASSPYAASGSNTGELFF. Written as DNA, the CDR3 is TGCGCCAGCAGCCCATATGCCGCTAGCGGGTCGAACACCGGGGAGCTGTTTTTT.